The source of this T cell receptor beta chain is a study of T cell changes during pregnancy in multiple sclerosis. The germline V and J ends were trimmed by 6 bases and 5 bases, with 17 bases remaining between them. The CDR3 is 14 residues long. Germline V gene sequence: CDR1 SGHRS, CDR2 YFSETQ. TCRdb keeps only in-frame clones here, not all; method: immunoSEQ multiplex PCR. The sample has tens of thousands of clones, roughly 91% seen once. The sequence came from a female donor with multiple sclerosis, enrolled in a pregnancy study. Material: CD4+ T cells from peripheral blood mononuclear cells, obtained in the second trimester of pregnancy. The chain links TRBV5-1 to TRBJ2-5, with a tentative D call TRBD1 (6 bases). CDR3 bases: TGCGCCAGCAATGTCGAGGGGGTCCGGGAGACCCAGTACTTC. Translated, it gives CASNVEGVRETQYF. The full variable domain, completed using reference TRBV5-1 and TRBJ2-5, is KAGVTQTPRYLIKTRGQQVTLSCSPISGHRSVSWYQQTPGQGLQFLFEYFSETQRNKGNFPGRFSGRQFSNSRSEMNVSTLELGDSALYLCASNVEGVRETQYFGPGTRLLVL.